The clone carrying this T cell receptor (beta chain) was counted once. What it binds is not known. Germline V lookup: CDR1 SGHTA, CDR2 FQGNSA. This CDR3 has 13 residues. Trimming pared 1 base from V and 4 bases from J, leaving 5 bases between. The sample belongs to a study of CD8+CD57+ T cells in acquired aplastic anemia. On the study more broadly: The sorted CD4+ and CD8+ cells yielded an average approximately 3.2 ug of DNA.

By flow cytometry, patients selected for sequencing had shown an expansion of CD8+CD57+ cells. The patients all had a severe acquired aplastic anemia diagnosis. Regarding the study as a whole: Patients and controls were found to share approximately 31 CD8+ CDR3 sequences. Researchers reported that CD8+ Simpson's diversity was not significantly different in patients versus controls.

The template used for profiling TCR beta VDJ and CDR3 was genomic DNA. TCRdb called the reads again in MiXCR, with one record for every CDR3 protein. Among about 75,000 distinct CDR3 sequences listed, under 80% were seen once. V usage is TRBV7-2 and J usage is TRBJ1-3; D gene uncertain. The sequenced sample was sorted CD4+, CD8+, or CD8+CD57+ T cells (not recorded which) from PBMCs. This clonotype was obtained from a human donor with aplastic anemia. CDR3 loop: CASSLVKGNTIYF. The CDR3 DNA reads as TGTGCCAGCAGCTTAGTGAAGGGAAACACCATATATTTT.